The rows below give T cell receptor beta chains drawn from one sample of a study of blood T cell repertoires in COVID-19. Profiling relied on immunoSEQ multiplex PCR, and the TCRdb table lists in-frame clones only, not all of them. The sample carries 120,000 to 150,000 clones, roughly 90% recorded once. The sample taken for sequencing was PBMCs or T cells enriched from blood (not recorded which). These receptors originate from a woman younger than 45 with acute COVID-19. Each CDR3 is given with its conserved first and last residue. D genes are given only for firm matches. Clone size is shown for a subset of rows, as once, few, many or a class of expanded clone.

v_gene	abundance	j_gene	d_gene	len	CDR3nt	CDR3aa
TRBV10-3	-	TRBJ1-1	TRBD1	12	TGTGCCATCAGTTCAGGGGGTACTGAAGCTTTCTTT	CAISSGGTEAFF
TRBV19	-	TRBJ1-1	-	15	TGTGCCAGTAGTATAGGACCAGGAAAGAACACTGAAGCTTTCTTT	CASSIGPGKNTEAFF
TRBV27	-	TRBJ1-2	-	14	TGTGCCAGCAGTTTATCCCACTCTAACTATGGCTACACCTTC	CASSLSHSNYGYTF
TRBV30	-	TRBJ2-5	TRBD1	12	TGTGCCTGCGACAGGGACGGAGCGACCCAGTACTTC	CACDRDGATQYF
TRBV7-8	-	TRBJ1-1	TRBD1	14	TGTGCCAGCAGCTCCATAGCGCTGACAGGGGAAGCTTTCTTT	CASSSIALTGEAFF
TRBV28	-	TRBJ2-7	TRBD2	15	TGTGCCACCACGTTAACTAGCGGATTCTCCTACGAGCAGTACTTC	CATTLTSGFSYEQYF
TRBV15	-	TRBJ2-7	-	17	TGTGCCACCAGCAGAGGGGAAGCCAGTTCGGGATATTACGAGCAGTACTTC	CATSRGEASSGYYEQYF
TRBV28	-	TRBJ1-5	-	14	TGTGCCAGCAGGCTAACCTATAGCAATCAGCCCCAGCATTTT	CASRLTYSNQPQHF
TRBV27	-	TRBJ1-2	TRBD1	13	TGTGCCAGCAGTTTAATGGGGACAGGCAACCGAACCTTC	CASSLMGTGNRTF
TRBV6-6	-	TRBJ1-5	-	12	TGTGCCAGCAGTGGCCCCAATCAGCCCCAGCATTTT	CASSGPNQPQHF
TRBV28	-	TRBJ2-5	-	15	TGTGCCAGCACCGCGGGAATGGTATTTCGGGAGACCCAGTACTTC	CASTAGMVFRETQYF
TRBV6-5	once	TRBJ2-4	-	16	TGTGCCAGCAGTTCTATCACGACAGGGGCGGGAGTCATTCAGTACTTC	CASSSITTGAGVIQYF
TRBV7-2	-	TRBJ2-5	-	14	TGTGCCAGCAGCTTAGGTGACCCGGAGAAGACCCAGTACTTC	CASSLGDPEKTQYF
TRBV18	-	TRBJ2-7	TRBD1	15	TGTGCCAGCTCACCACCGAACAGGGGTCCCTACGAGCAGTACTTC	CASSPPNRGPYEQYF
TRBV12-3/TRBV12-4	many	TRBJ1-2	-	13	TGTGCCAGCAGCCTAGGACTCCGAGGGGGCTACACCTTC	CASSLGLRGGYTF
TRBV5-1	-	TRBJ2-4	-	15	TGCGCCAGCAGCCAAGGGGGTTTCCCCCCAAACATTCAGTACTTC	CASSQGGFPPNIQYF
TRBV28	-	TRBJ1-2	-	13	TGTGCCAGCAGTTTAAGGGGCAACTATGGCTACACCTTC	CASSLRGNYGYTF
TRBV19	-	TRBJ2-3	-	16	TGTGCCAGTAGGGATGGGGCGGGATGGTTAGGAGATACGCAGTATTTT	CASRDGAGWLGDTQYF
TRBV27	-	TRBJ2-1	-	14	TGTGCCAGCAGTCTCCTACTAACCCCCAATGAGCAGTTCTTC	CASSLLLTPNEQFF
TRBV21-1	-	TRBJ2-1	-	19	TGTGCCAGCAGCAAGATAACAGTGTCGGGACAGGGTCACGACAATGAGCAGTTCTTC	CASSKITVSGQGHDNEQFF
TRBV19	-	TRBJ1-4	TRBD1	15	TGTGCCAGTAGTATGGGGGACAGGAATGATGAAAAACTGTTTTTT	CASSMGDRNDEKLFF
TRBV7-9	-	TRBJ1-1	-	13	TGTGCCAGCAGCTTAGCGTCCGACAGCGAAGCTTTCTTT	CASSLASDSEAFF
TRBV4-3	once	TRBJ1-1	-	14	TGCGCCAGCAGCCCAGTTGGGAGTAGGACTGAAGCTTTCTTT	CASSPVGSRTEAFF